The source of this T cell receptor beta chain is a study of shared clonotypes between healthy human individuals. Clones were sequenced by immunoSEQ multiplex PCR, and TCRdb holds only the in-frame ones, with some missing. The sample holds approximately 1,000,000 clones, approximately 75% seen once. The V gene lost 5 bases and the J gene lost 7 bases, with 15 bases spanning the gap. CDR3 size: 14 residues. Germline assignment: CDR1 SNHLY and CDR2 FYNNEI. The chain combines TRBV2 with TRBJ1-5; possible D gene TRBD1, 5 bases. This receptor was identified in a man aged 18-30 years in good health. Some clones in this sample may be carry-over from other donors' samples. Sequencing was carried out using memory CD4+ T cells from PBMCs. Documented subset: CD45RA-negative fraction. CDR3 DNA sequence: TGTGCCAGCAGTCAAGGCGGGACGAGACAGCCCCAGCATTTT. Protein product: CASSQGGTRQPQHF.